The subject of this entry is one TCR beta chain. Its antigen remains unidentified. It has no much larger one-base neighbor in the sample; base qualities were not kept. Libraries were prepared through the immunoSEQ multiplex PCR assay. The multiplex PCR relied on a mix of 60 forward primers for TCR Vbeta segments and 13 reverse primers for TCR Jbeta segments. Amplification of the CDR3 region of rearranged TCR beta genes was performed with a multiplex PCR assay on genomic DNA. The amplified TCR beta libraries were sequenced on the Illumina HiSeq System as 87-base-pair reads. As for the authors' bioinformatics: A later analysis tallied tens of millions of unique TCR beta chains across the 640 or so repertoires, and around 9.9 million of those chains were shared by two or more donors. To remove PCR and sequencing errors, raw reads were error-corrected and collapsed into unique sequences using a nearest-neighbor algorithm that merged closely related sequences. CDR3 sequences were aligned to IMGT reference sequences to assign V, D and J gene segments. For a sequence to be retained, at least a six-nucleotide match to both a V gene segment and a J gene segment was required. Rearrangements were classified as productive when the CDR3 lacked stop codons and remained in frame with V and J, and all other rearrangements were classified as non-productive. CDR3 was defined by IMGT convention, running from the second conserved V-encoded cysteine to the conserved J-encoded phenylalanine. Sequences without an unambiguous match to a single V gene segment were excluded from the earlier analysis of about 640 of the donors. In an earlier analysis of some 590 of the donors, a V segment was called functional when productive rearrangements were above 56.7%, and segregating when the standard deviation between donors exceeded 5%. A statistical classification framework was developed to diagnose cytomegalovirus status using the catalog of TCR beta chain sequences. In a later analysis, V and J genes were assigned by comparing TCR nucleotide sequences against IMGT/GENE-DB human TR gene sequences. A later analysis assigned CDR3 sequences and most-parsimonious VDJ recombination scenarios with the TCRdist pipeline. In a later analysis, each TCR beta chain was defined by its CDR3 amino acid sequence together with its V-gene family, and reads without a unique V-gene family were excluded. A later analysis removed 592 highly shared, low-generation-probability nucleotide sequences to deal with suspected cross-contamination and a sequencing artifact. A later analysis calculated a clonal expansion index for each public chain from normalized within-repertoire ranks of inferred template counts. In a later analysis, generation probabilities were computed using a VDJ recombination model fitted to out-of-frame rearrangements, and the results were checked against IGoR. A later analysis scored TCR-TCR, TCR-HLA and TCR-CMV co-occurrence with hypergeometric tests, applying a repertoire-size bias correction to TCR pairs. In a later analysis, false discovery rates were estimated by permuting HLA or CMV assignments 20 times. A later analysis grouped co-occurring TCRs with DBSCAN, adding TCRdist sequence similarity when clustering within HLA-allele-positive subsets. Co-occurrence clustering excluded repertoires with fewer than 30,000 or more than 120,000 public chains, plus five with anomalous nucleotide sharing. TCRdb holds this immuneACCESS table with in-frame rearrangements only. Some clones are missing; in checked studies, unresolved V genes explain under half, and the rest has no known cause. The V and J calls and clone size are taken from that table; D and trimming were inferred from the DNA. For this sample the table gives about 160,000 clones, of which about 73% were detected only once. Clones ranked in the top ten supply approximately 3% of the sample.

The sample belongs to a study of cytomegalovirus exposure and HLA in healthy donors (dated by TCRdb to the late 2010s). At the level of the whole study: An earlier analysis of 587 of the donors reported about 300 Gb of sequence data and some 110 million unique TCR beta sequences obtained from approximately 180 million T cells. The study aimed to test whether cataloging public T cell receptors could reveal signatures of past pathogen exposure. The T cell repertoires of around 730 subjects were profiled by immunosequencing and related to cytomegalovirus serostatus. All discovery cohort repertoires had been generated using a single sequencing platform. In addition to the first cohort of around 670 subjects, a separate validation cohort of under 150 different subjects was used. On average, 235,054 unique TCR beta nucleotide sequences were sequenced per donor among some 430 genotyped donors of the cohort, with about 17% of those sequences being non-productive. HLA typing included class I and class II loci at four-digit resolution. Roughly five DR-DQ haplotypes were handled as single units for association and clustering because linkage in the cohort was strong. In a later analysis, previously published TCR beta repertoires from 666 donors were re-analyzed and high-resolution HLA genotyping was added so that TCR occurrence patterns could be studied. The later analysis used no new phenotypic data to find candidate immune exposures, relying instead on TCR beta sequences and their occurrence across donors. Typing coverage varied by locus: roughly 620-640 donors for A, B, C, DRB1 and DQB1; roughly 500 for DQA1; about 590 for DPA1; approximately 490 for DPB1. A later genetic analysis took genome-wide SNP genotypes for about 55% of the 666 donors and used that subset as a discovery cohort. Of the 300 to 400 genotyped donors, around 81% fell in the genetic ancestry cluster associated with self-reported Caucasian donors. Donor age, sex, ethnicity and CMV serostatus were collected together with the repertoire data. About 330 gigabases of sequencing data and tens of millions of unique TCR sequences made up an early release that covered some 640 HLA-typed donors. High-throughput TCR immunosequencing, statistical association of individual TCRs with disease status, and machine learning were combined to predict cytomegalovirus infection status. To decide whether each TCR beta V gene segment behaved as functional or pseudogenic, an earlier analysis of some 540 of the donors relied on high-throughput TCR beta sequencing. General conclusions and limits of the study: For the cohort, immune exposure information was limited to CMV serostatus. Correlated functional status among segregating V segments might be attributable to linkage disequilibrium, but an unknown experimental factor could not be ruled out. Several of the top co-occurrence clusters appeared to be linked to parvovirus B19, influenza, CMV and Epstein-Barr virus, according to a later analysis. Most CMV-associated TCR beta chains appeared to be HLA-restricted in a later analysis, and the HLA associations seemed to be driven largely by CMV exposure. Three of the identified cytomegalovirus-associated TCR beta chains were confirmed in vitro to be specific for cytomegalovirus antigens. When HLA alleles, especially DR and DQ, strongly co-occurred, attributing TCR associations to individual alleles was difficult. Across donors, most TCR sequences were observed very rarely, whereas some public TCRs were present in many individuals. Because HLA typing was unavailable for some donors at each locus, only the typed subset was used in association tests. About 17 rarely observed V segments, including chromosome 9 orphons, were excluded from the earlier analysis of just under 600 of the donors because counts were too low. A further reported finding was that TCR beta sequences accurately predicted the HLA-A and HLA-B alleles for most subjects in the first cohort. In a later analysis, HLA-associated TCR beta chains were found to be more clonally expanded and to have lower generation probabilities than equally common non-associated chains. A later analysis found that TCR association rates varied across HLA loci, with DRB1 alleles showing the most associated TCRs and HLA-C alleles the fewest. The sequencing pipeline was judged likely to have produced a cluster of highly shared sequence variants as a technical artifact. In a later genetic analysis, a missense DCLRE1C variant was associated with V-gene and J-gene trimming of TCR beta chains, and the association was replicated in an independent cohort. The authors suggested that the approach could potentially be generalized to other disease states and immunological phenotypes. According to a later genetic analysis, donors in an Asian-associated ancestry cluster had fewer N-insertions in productive TCRs than the roughly 700-donor mean. The cohort was sequenced for TCR beta chains only, and without alpha or paired-chain data the features that could be detected were limited. In the study, 150 to 200 TCR beta chains were listed as associated with cytomegalovirus. The 87-base-pair reads could not distinguish some IMGT-functional V segments, including TRBV6-2 and TRBV6-3, so those segments were excluded. In both the original and validation cohorts, the classifier was reported to diagnose cytomegalovirus status with high specificity and sensitivity. Presence/absence analyses assumed roughly uniform sequencing depth across donors, an assumption that may not hold. Broadly in line with IMGT annotations, most TCR beta V segments showed up in productive rearrangements about 87% or about 30% of the time in an earlier analysis of 587 of the donors. Specific HLA alleles were associated with 16,951 TCR beta sequences at a false discovery rate of 0.05 in a later analysis.

Here V drops 3 bases and J drops 6 bases, and the junction holds 7 bases not matched to any gene. CDR1 and CDR2 are drawn from the germline V gene (reference sequence): WNHNN, SYGVQD. From its cysteine to its phenylalanine, the CDR3 spans 15 amino acids. The CDR3 DNA has 45 bases and is translated from base 1. In total, approximately 700 healthy bone marrow donors made up the cohort. At the time of sampling, all cohort members were nominally healthy, though unrecorded immune exposures were likely present. The donor tested CMV seronegative and was one of the 352 seronegative cohort members. A peripheral blood sample was provided by each donor, and peripheral blood mononuclear cells were used for TCR beta sequencing. The Qiagen DNeasy Blood Extraction Kit was used to extract genomic DNA from the blood cell samples.

The source is a woman aged 40 to 50 in good health and CMV-seronegative. This sequence uses TRBV10-1 and TRBJ2-2; TRBD1 fits 7 bases in the junction. Specimen: PBMCs. Here is the DNA: TGCGCCAGCAGTGACCTAGAAGACAGGGCCGGGGAGCTGTTTTTT. This translates into CASSDLEDRAGELFF.